This TCR beta chain was recorded in a study of T cell clonotyping in hematopoietic cell transplantation. Study outcomes and limitations: Pathologically expanded recipient clonotypes increased progressively from day 30 to day 180 as diversity fell.

Notes on this clone: Its antigen is unknown.

The repertoire was sequenced with immunoSEQ multiplex PCR; TCRdb's copy has only in-frame clones and lacks some. The data hold around 13,000 clones, with 70% to 85% observed a single time. Looked up from germline, CDR1 is MNHEY and CDR2 is SMNVEV (reference sequence). After removal of 4 bases from V and 0 bases from J, the junction contained 3 bases not matched to a gene. The CDR3 extends over 15 amino acids. This receptor was obtained from a female patient between 40 and 55 years old who had an allogeneic stem cell transplant from a related donor, so T cells may come from the graft donor. Some clones in this sample may be carry-over from other donors' samples. Sequencing used PBMCs, obtained 100 days after allogeneic stem cell transplant. V usage is TRBV27 and J usage is TRBJ2-1; 7 bases match TRBD1. The CDR3 here is CASSSRTGSYNEQFF. The CDR3, as DNA: TGTGCCAGCAGTTCCCGGACAGGCTCCTACAATGAGCAGTTCTTC.